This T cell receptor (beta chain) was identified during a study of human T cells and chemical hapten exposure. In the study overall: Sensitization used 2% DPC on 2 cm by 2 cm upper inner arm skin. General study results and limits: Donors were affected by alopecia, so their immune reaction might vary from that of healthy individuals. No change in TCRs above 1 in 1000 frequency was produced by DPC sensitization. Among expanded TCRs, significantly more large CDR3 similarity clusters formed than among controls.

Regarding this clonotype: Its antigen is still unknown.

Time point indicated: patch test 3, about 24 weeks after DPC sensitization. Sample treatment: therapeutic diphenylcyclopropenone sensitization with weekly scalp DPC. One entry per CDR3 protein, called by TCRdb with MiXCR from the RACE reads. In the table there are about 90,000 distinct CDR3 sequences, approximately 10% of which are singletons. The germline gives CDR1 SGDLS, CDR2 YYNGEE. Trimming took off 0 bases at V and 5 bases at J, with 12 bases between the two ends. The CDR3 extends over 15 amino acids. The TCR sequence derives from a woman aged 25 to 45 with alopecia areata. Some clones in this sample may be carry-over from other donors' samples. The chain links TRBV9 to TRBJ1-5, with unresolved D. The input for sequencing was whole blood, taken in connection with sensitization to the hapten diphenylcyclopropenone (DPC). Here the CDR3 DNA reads TGTGCCAGCAGCGTAGGCCTCGCCTTTTATCAGCCCCAGCATTTT. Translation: CASSVGLAFYQPQHF.